This T cell receptor beta chain derives from a study of shared clonotypes between healthy human individuals. Looking at the study overall: A few men and two women, aged 18 to 49, were donors. The study, taken as a whole, reports: The study found lower generation probabilities in non-shared clonotypes than in those shared by all four donors.

In its sample, this clone was seen a few times. What it binds is not known. Germline lookup yields CDR1 SGDLS and CDR2 YYNGEE. This CDR3 has 15 residues. Trimming pared 4 bases from V and 7 bases from J, leaving 17 bases between. Here immunoSEQ multiplex PCR was the method, and the copy in TCRdb shows in-frame clones only, minus some. The sample has 100,000 or so clones, about 67% seen once. The receptor comes from a woman in her 30s in good health. Sequences were obtained from memory CD8+ T cells sorted from blood. As for subset: CD45RO+ cells pooled with CCR7-negative TemRA cells. The chain carries TRBV9 and TRBJ1-4, with a possible D match to TRBD1 (5 bases). The DNA for the CDR3 is TGTGCCAGCAGCCGCTCCGGGACGGGGAGTGAAAAACTGTTTTTT. This encodes CASSRSGTGSEKLFF.